The 30 T cell receptor beta chains listed next were all sequenced from one sample in a study of beta chain features in type 1 diabetes. Study-level findings and limits: When Type 1 diabetes patients were examined, their TCRB CDR3s proved moderately but significantly shorter in all four CD4+ subsets.

The antigens these receptors bind are not known. Sequenced material consisted of expressed TCRB transcripts (all of the isolated RNA was reverse transcribed). Generated by immunoSEQ multiplex PCR, the TCRdb table keeps only in-frame clones and is missing some. The sample includes hundreds of thousands of clones, around 15% seen only once; the top ten take less than 0.025%. The sample was naive CD4+ T cells from blood. These receptor sequences come from a man between 18 and 35 years old with type 1 diabetes.

V usage is TRBV9 and J usage is TRBJ2-3, with a weak D call TRBD1 (5 bases). The CDR3 consists of 17 residues. The germline CDR1 and CDR2 sequences are SGDLS and YYNGEE. Trimming left V 4 bases short and J 3 bases short, with 21 bases between. The CDR3 nucleotides are TGTGCCAGCAGCCCCCACCTGGGCCAGGGTGGGACAGATACGCAGTATTTT. Translation: CASSPHLGQGGTDTQYF. Based on the CDR3 plus reference TRBV9 and TRBJ2-3, the full variable domain is DSGVTQTPKHLITATGQRVTLRCSPRSGDLSVYWYQQSLDQGLQFLIQYYNGEERAKGNILERFSAQQFPDLHSELNLSSLELGDSALYFCASSPHLGQGGTDTQYFGPGTRLTVL.

This chain links TRBV27 with TRBJ2-7, with D possibly matching TRBD1 (6 bases). This CDR3 contains 14 residues. The V gene lost 2 bases and the J gene lost 3 bases, with 11 bases spanning the gap. CDR1 is MNHEY and CDR2 is SMNVEV in the germline V gene (reference sequence). The DNA of the CDR3 is TGTGCCAGCAGTTTAGGACAGCCGGTCTACGAGCAGTACTTC. Protein: CASSLGQPVYEQYF.

This clone appeared a few times. This rearrangement joins TRBV30 to TRBJ2-1; no firm D call. CDR1 is GTSNPN and CDR2 is SVGIG in the germline V gene (reference sequence). Trimming shortened V by 7 bases and J by 4 bases, and 8 bases separated the two germline ends. This CDR3 is 11 amino acids long. CDR3 nucleotides: TGTGCCTCCCAGTCTTACAATGAGCAGTTCTTC. Protein: CASQSYNEQFF.

Only a few counts were recorded for this clone. The chain employs TRBV28 and TRBJ2-7, with no clear D. The CDR3 totals 13 residues. CDR1 is MDHEN, CDR2 SYDVKM, per germline. V was cut by 7 bases and J by 0 bases, with 10 bases left in between. The DNA for the CDR3 is TGTGCCAGCAACAAGGGTAGCTCCTACGAGCAGTACTTC. Translating it yields CASNKGSSYEQYF.

This clone was detected a few times. The chain recombines TRBV10-3 with TRBJ2-2; TRBD1 agrees at 7 bases. Trimming took 4 bases from V and 2 from J; bases not matched to a gene: 7. Germline V lookup: CDR1 ENHRY, CDR2 SYGVKD. The CDR3 is 16 amino acids. CDR3 DNA: TGTGCCATCAGTGGGGGACAGCTAACTAACACCGGGGAGCTGTTTTTT. Its translation: CAISGGQLTNTGELFF.

The chain has TRBV2 and TRBJ2-2; weak D call: TRBD1 (6 bases). This CDR3 contains 15 residues. The germline V gene encodes CDR1 SNHLY and CDR2 FYNNEI. Trimming removed 6 bases from V and 1 base from J, with 12 bases in between. This chain's CDR3 is CASRRQVLNTGELFF. The DNA of the CDR3 is TGTGCCAGCAGACGACAGGTCTTGAACACCGGGGAGCTGTTTTTT.

This clone was observed a few times. This chain links TRBV27 with TRBJ1-5; 9 nucleotides match TRBD1. Germline-derived CDR1 and CDR2 are MNHEY and SMNVEV (reference sequence). The V segment lost 5 bases and the J segment 6 bases; nucleotides outside the gene matches: 8. The CDR3 extends over 15 amino acids. For the CDR3, the DNA is TGTGCCAGCAGTACTAGGGGGACAGGGACTCAGCCCCAGCATTTT. This translates into CASSTRGTGTQPQHF.

This clone was found a few times. The chain is built from TRBV5-1 and TRBJ1-1; weak D call: TRBD1 (6 bases). Germline CDR1 and CDR2: SGHRS and YFSETQ. V was clipped by 0 bases and J by 8 bases, with 11 bases between them. This CDR3 spans 13 amino acids. Here the CDR3 reads CASSLGQGREAFF. The CDR3 DNA follows: TGCGCCAGCAGCTTGGGGCAGGGGAGGGAAGCTTTCTTT.

V usage is TRBV5-6 and J usage is TRBJ1-1; TRBD1 agrees at 7 bases. Losses at the gene ends were 1 base for V and 1 base for J; bases not matched to a gene: 1. From germline, CDR1 is SGHDT and CDR2 YYEEEE. This CDR3 has 14 residues. The CDR3 region has the DNA TGTGCCAGCAGCTTGAACAGGGGGAACACTGAAGCTTTCTTT. It translates to CASSLNRGNTEAFF.

This clone was counted only a few times. The rearrangement uses TRBV19 and TRBJ2-6; perhaps TRBD2 as D (6 bases). Germline CDR1 reads LNHDA; CDR2 reads SQIVND (reference sequence). V was pared by 6 bases and J by 0 bases, with 6 bases between. The CDR3 covers 14 residues. The CDR3 spells CASRAGSGANVLTF. Written as DNA, the CDR3 is TGTGCCAGTAGAGCGGGCTCTGGGGCCAACGTCCTGACTTTC.

The CDR3 here is CAWTRDVTYEQYF. Here the CDR3 DNA reads TGTGCCTGGACCCGGGACGTAACCTACGAGCAGTACTTC. V gene TRBV30 combines with J gene TRBJ2-7; either TRBD1 or TRBD2 may fit D (5 bases each). In germline, CDR1 is GTSNPN, CDR2 SVGIG (reference sequence). The V gene lost 4 bases and the J gene lost 2 bases, with 12 bases spanning the gap. The CDR3 consists of 13 residues.

There are a few counts of this clone. This sequence joins TRBV30 and TRBJ2-3, with TRBD1 matching 7 bases. The CDR3 spans 13 residues. Germline V gene sequence: CDR1 GTSNPN, CDR2 SVGIG (reference sequence). Germline trimming cut 0 bases from V and 5 bases from J; bases unmatched to any gene: 2. CDR3 DNA sequence: TGTGCCTGGAGTGTTCCAGGGGGAGATACGCAGTATTTT. Translated: CAWSVPGGDTQYF.

This clone was observed a few times. This chain uses TRBV15 with TRBJ2-5, with a weak D call TRBD2 (6 bases). Germline V lookup: CDR1 LNHNV, CDR2 YYDKDF (reference sequence). This CDR3 is built from 14 residues. V gave up 1 base and J gave up 7 bases, with 13 bases separating them. CDR3 sequence: CATSRVSREVTQYF. The CDR3 nucleotides are TGTGCCACCAGCAGAGTCTCTAGGGAGGTGACCCAGTACTTC.

The chain carries TRBV18 and TRBJ1-4; TRBD1 is a possible D gene (6 bases). Germline V gene data show CDR1 as KGHSH and CDR2 as LQKENI. V shed 6 bases and J shed 5 bases, with 10 bases lying between them. The CDR3 is made up of 13 amino acids. The CDR3 sequence is CASSLDSNEKLFF. The DNA of the CDR3 is TGTGCCAGCTCCCTGGACAGCAATGAAAAACTGTTTTTT.

The chain recombines TRBV6-5 with TRBJ2-7, with TRBD1 matching 8 bases. Germline V CDR1 and CDR2: MNHEY, SVGAGI. Germline trimming cut 5 bases from V and 2 bases from J; bases unmatched to any gene: 5. The CDR3 length is 14 residues. Here the CDR3 DNA reads TGTGCCAGCAGTCCCCGGGACAGGCCCTACGAGCAGTACTTC. Encoded protein: CASSPRDRPYEQYF.

The chain carries TRBV6-5 and TRBJ2-3; 8 bases are shared with TRBD1. Trimming cost V 4 bases and J 8 bases; bases outside gene matches: 14. There are 16 residues in the CDR3. CDR1 is MNHEY and CDR2 is SVGAGI in the germline V gene. The CDR3, as DNA: TGTGCCAGCAGTTGGGGGACAGGTCCGCCGGCCTCTACGCAGTATTTT. Translation gives CASSWGTGPPASTQYF.

In its sample, this clone was seen a few times. This rearrangement joins TRBV7-2 to TRBJ2-1; possible D gene TRBD2, 5 bases. CDR1 and CDR2 from the germline V gene are SGHTA and FQGNSA. This CDR3 contains 14 residues. Trimming removed 0 bases at V and 7 bases at J, with 10 bases between. This chain's CDR3 is CASSLAGLANEQFF. The CDR3 DNA is TGTGCCAGCAGCTTAGCCGGGCTAGCAAATGAGCAGTTCTTC.

This chain joins TRBV6-1 and TRBJ1-1; TRBD1 matches at 8 bases. Per germline, CDR1 MNHNS and CDR2 SASEGT. The CDR3 is 15 residues long. V was clipped by 5 bases and J by 3 bases; unmatched bases: 8. CDR3 in amino acids: CASSTTGVPYTEAFF. In DNA form, the CDR3 reads TGTGCCAGCAGTACGACAGGGGTTCCGTACACTGAAGCTTTCTTT.

The genes are TRBV7-7 and TRBJ2-1; possible D gene TRBD2, 6 bases. Trimming took 5 bases from V and 0 from J, leaving 14 bases between them. The CDR3 has 16 amino acids. The V gene's germline CDR1 is SSHAT and CDR2 FNYEAQ (reference sequence). The CDR3 nucleotides read TGTGCCAGCAGCCCCCTCGACGGGAGCTCCTACAATGAGCAGTTCTTC. Protein product: CASSPLDGSSYNEQFF.

The chain joins TRBV5-1 to TRBJ1-1; D might be TRBD1 (6 bases). The CDR3 length is 14 residues. CDR1 and CDR2 from the germline V gene are SGHRS and YFSETQ. V was trimmed by 0 bases and J by 6 bases, leaving 12 bases between them. The CDR3 DNA is TGCGCCAGCAGCTTGGGCGAATACAGGGCTGAAGCTTTCTTT. This sequence encodes CASSLGEYRAEAFF. Supplemented by reference TRBV5-1 and TRBJ1-1, the full variable domain reads KAGVTQTPRYLIKTRGQQVTLSCSPISGHRSVSWYQQTPGQGLQFLFEYFSETQRNKGNFPGRFSGRQFSNSRSEMNVSTLELGDSALYLCASSLGEYRAEAFFGQGTRLTVV.

There are a few counts of this clone. Other nucleotide sequences from this sample produce the same CDR3. The chain carries TRBV30 and TRBJ1-1; weak D call: TRBD1 (5 bases). Trimming stripped 3 bases from V and 4 bases from J, with 9 bases between. CDR1 and CDR2 from the germline V gene are GTSNPN and SVGIG (reference sequence). The CDR3 is 12 amino acids. This CDR3 reads CAWSPGGTEAFF. CDR3 DNA sequence: TGTGCCTGGAGCCCGGGGGGCACTGAAGCTTTCTTT.

This clone has more than one count but fewer than ten. V gene TRBV5-4 combines with J gene TRBJ2-3; 10 bases are shared with TRBD2. The CDR3 runs 14 residues. J lost 2 bases, V lost 8 bases, and 5 bases had no gene match. Germline loops: CDR1 SGHNT, CDR2 YYREEE (reference sequence). The CDR3 region has the DNA TGTGCCAGTACCCTAGCGGGGGACACAGATACGCAGTATTTT. This encodes CASTLAGDTDTQYF.

The rearrangement joins TRBV21-1 to TRBJ1-1; TRBD1 is taken as the D call from the table, unchecked against the DNA. TRBV21-1 represents a pseudogene. The CDR3 is made up of 17 amino acids. CDR3 loop: CASSPEWGPLLGQKAFF. Here the CDR3 DNA reads TGTGCCAGCAGCCCCGAGTGGGGGCCCCTACTTGGACAAAAAGCTTTCTTT.

V gene TRBV5-1 combines with J gene TRBJ2-1; tentative D call: TRBD2 (5 bases). V gave up 3 bases and J gave up 6 bases, with 16 bases separating them. CDR3 size: 15 residues. CDR1 is SGHRS, CDR2 YFSETQ, per germline. This chain's CDR3 is CASSWDGRGSNEQFF. The CDR3 DNA follows: TGCGCCAGCAGCTGGGATGGTCGGGGATCCAATGAGCAGTTCTTC.

This clone was seen more than once but under ten times. The chain has TRBV30 and TRBJ1-5; D is unresolved. The CDR3 is 13 residues long. V dropped 2 bases and J dropped 8 bases, with 13 bases sitting between them. The germline V gene has CDR1 GTSNPN and CDR2 SVGIG (reference sequence). CDR3 residues: CAWSTTGTKPQHF. The CDR3 DNA reads as TGTGCCTGGAGTACCACGGGTACGAAGCCCCAGCATTTT.

This clone has just a few counts. V gene TRBV18 combines with J gene TRBJ1-2; possible D gene TRBD1, 6 bases. CDR1 and CDR2 (germline): KGHSH, LQKENI. The CDR3 sequence is 15 residues long. Trimming took 2 bases from V and 4 from J, leaving 14 bases between them. The chain's CDR3 is CASSPSDGGPYGYTF. The CDR3 nucleotides are TGTGCCAGCTCACCAAGCGACGGGGGCCCCTATGGCTACACCTTC.

This sequence joins TRBV14 and TRBJ2-1; D call uncertain. With 2 bases removed from V and 9 bases from J, the gap between germline ends came to 11 bases. Germline V gene data show CDR1 as SGHDN and CDR2 as FVKESK. This CDR3 has 13 residues. The DNA of the CDR3 is TGTGCCAGCAGCCAAATTACATGGGGTGAGCAGTTCTTC. Residues: CASSQITWGEQFF.

In its sample, this clone was seen a few times. The CDR3 sequence: CASSFPGHIYNEQFF. CDR3 DNA sequence: TGCGCCAGCAGCTTCCCGGGACATATATACAATGAGCAGTTCTTC. The J gene is TRBJ2-1, the V gene TRBV5-1; D is possibly TRBD1 (6 bases). The germline gives CDR1 SGHRS, CDR2 YFSETQ. CDR3 length: 15 amino acids. V was pared by 2 bases and J by 4 bases, with 13 bases between.

This clone has just one count. The same CDR3 is also encoded by other DNA sequences in this sample. This sequence joins TRBV6-5 and TRBJ1-1, with D unresolved. The V and J ends lost 6 bases and 7 bases respectively, with 9 bases between them. The CDR3 has 11 residues. Germline V gene sequence: CDR1 MNHEY, CDR2 SVGAGI. The DNA for the CDR3 is TGTGCCAGCAGCTCCCTTGGTGAAGCTTTCTTT. It yields the protein CASSSLGEAFF.

This clone was counted between two and nine times. The rearrangement links TRBV9 to TRBJ2-5, with a tentative D call TRBD1 (6 bases). V lost 0 bases to trimming and J lost 4 bases, with 16 bases between them. This CDR3 has 16 residues. CDR1 SGDLS and CDR2 YYNGEE come from the germline V gene. As DNA, the CDR3 is TGTGCCAGCAGCGTAGCCTCGAGTCAGGGGACAGAGACCCAGTACTTC. Translating gives CASSVASSQGTETQYF.